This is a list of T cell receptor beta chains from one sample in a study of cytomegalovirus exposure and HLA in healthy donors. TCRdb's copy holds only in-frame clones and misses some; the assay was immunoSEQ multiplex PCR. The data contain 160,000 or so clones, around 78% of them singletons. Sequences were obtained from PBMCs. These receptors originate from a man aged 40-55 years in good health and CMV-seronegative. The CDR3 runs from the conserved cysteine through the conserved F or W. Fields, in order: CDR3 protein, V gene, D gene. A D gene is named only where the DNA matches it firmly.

CASSYSIYIADTQYF | TRBV6-6 | .
CASRRDSHYNSPLHF | TRBV6-5 | TRBD1
CASSEGEAQWHTIYF | TRBV2 | .
CASSQVAAASSYNEQFF | TRBV4-1 | .
CASSGREGQPQHF | TRBV6-5 | .
CASHLAGGDYNEQFF | TRBV11-2 | TRBD2
CASSLSPAGDNEQFF | TRBV28 | .
CASTYTGGNYGYTF | TRBV19 | .
CASRRQANEQFF | TRBV2 | .
CSVAGQANTEAFF | TRBV29-1 | TRBD1
CASSLQARGNQPQHF | TRBV5-5 | .
CASSISRAVTDTQYF | TRBV19 | .
CASSIFTGPGNIQYF | TRBV2 | .
CASSPNRGKETQYF | TRBV18 | TRBD1
CSVDPSGGNYGYTF | TRBV29-1 | .
CASSPGLGYEQYF | TRBV5-1 | .
CASSQVSGGRGTETQYF | TRBV4-1 | TRBD2
CASSYQGSVNNEQFF | TRBV6-6 | .
CASSLQVDTPYSTDTQYF | TRBV27 | .
CASSQRPNLLQPRNEQFF | TRBV5-1 | .
CASSPQVAGLNEQFF | TRBV14 | TRBD2
CASRRAGGTSGYEQYF | TRBV28 | TRBD2